This T cell receptor beta chain emerged from a study of blood T cell repertoires in COVID-19. The germline V and J ends were trimmed by 2 bases and 7 bases, with 11 bases remaining between them. The germline V gene has CDR1 KGHSY and CDR2 FQNENV. This CDR3 contains 14 residues. TCRdb keeps only in-frame clones here, not all; method: immunoSEQ multiplex PCR. The sample has about 270,000 clones, 88% seen once. The sample taken for sequencing was PBMCs or T cells enriched from blood (not recorded which). The V call is TRBV16, the J call TRBJ1-4; the D is unclear. The receptor's source is a woman aged 45-65 years who had recovered from COVID-19. This CDR3 reads CASSQGGLREKLFF. The DNA for the CDR3 is TGTGCCAGCAGCCAAGGAGGGTTGCGTGAAAAACTGTTTTTT.